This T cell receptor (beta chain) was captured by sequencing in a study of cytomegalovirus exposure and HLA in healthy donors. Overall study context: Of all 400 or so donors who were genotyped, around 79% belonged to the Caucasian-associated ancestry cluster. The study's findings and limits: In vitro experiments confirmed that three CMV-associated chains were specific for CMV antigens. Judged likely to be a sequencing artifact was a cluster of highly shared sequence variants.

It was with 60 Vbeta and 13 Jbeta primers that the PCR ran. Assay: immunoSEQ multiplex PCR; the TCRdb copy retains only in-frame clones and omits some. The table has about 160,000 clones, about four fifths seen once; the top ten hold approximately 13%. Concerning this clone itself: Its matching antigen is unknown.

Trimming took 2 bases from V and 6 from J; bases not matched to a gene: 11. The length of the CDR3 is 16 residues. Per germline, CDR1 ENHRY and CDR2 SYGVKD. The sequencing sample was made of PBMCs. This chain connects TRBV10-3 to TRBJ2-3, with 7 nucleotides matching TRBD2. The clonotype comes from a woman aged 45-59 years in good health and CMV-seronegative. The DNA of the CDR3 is TGTGCCATCAGTGAGGGGGACTATTACCGAGAGGATACGCAGTATTTT. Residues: CAISEGDYYREDTQYF.